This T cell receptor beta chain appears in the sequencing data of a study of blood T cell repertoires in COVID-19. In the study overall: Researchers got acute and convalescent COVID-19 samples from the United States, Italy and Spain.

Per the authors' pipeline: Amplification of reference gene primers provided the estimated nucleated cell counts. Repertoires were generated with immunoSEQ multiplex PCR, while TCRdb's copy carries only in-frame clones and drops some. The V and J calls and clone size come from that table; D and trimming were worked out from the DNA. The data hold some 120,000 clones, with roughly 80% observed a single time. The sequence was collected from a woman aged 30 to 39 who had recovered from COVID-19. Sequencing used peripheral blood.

CDR3 in DNA: TGTGCCAGCAGCTTGGACCGCGGGATGAACACTGAAGCTTTCTTT. Its translation is CASSLDRGMNTEAFF. This chain links TRBV5-6 with TRBJ1-1, with no clear D. The CDR3 is made up of 15 amino acids. With 0 bases removed from V and 0 bases from J, the gap between germline ends came to 9 bases. Germline loops: CDR1 SGHDT, CDR2 YYEEEE.